The T cell receptor (beta chain) described here comes from a study of CD8+ T cells in alopecia areata. Study-wide context: Patients in the study were on tofacitinib for 6 to 18 months, then off it for 6 months.

J was trimmed by 2 bases and V by 4 bases; bases with no gene match: 3. Germline CDR1 is SGHVS and CDR2 is FQNEAQ. This CDR3 region has 14 residues. Reverse transcribed after extraction, RNA yielded cDNA as the sequencing template. Produced via immunoSEQ multiplex PCR; TCRdb's table is partial and in-frame only. This table holds around 250,000 clones, roughly 69% found once. The sequence was obtained from a human donor with alopecia areata. The rearrangement joins TRBV7-8 to TRBJ1-1, with 8 bases lining up with TRBD1. This material consisted of CD4+ T cells sorted from blood, taken at week 0. Here the CDR3 reads CASSSGQGNTEAFF. The CDR3 DNA is TGTGCCAGCAGCTCTGGACAGGGAAACACTGAAGCTTTCTTT.